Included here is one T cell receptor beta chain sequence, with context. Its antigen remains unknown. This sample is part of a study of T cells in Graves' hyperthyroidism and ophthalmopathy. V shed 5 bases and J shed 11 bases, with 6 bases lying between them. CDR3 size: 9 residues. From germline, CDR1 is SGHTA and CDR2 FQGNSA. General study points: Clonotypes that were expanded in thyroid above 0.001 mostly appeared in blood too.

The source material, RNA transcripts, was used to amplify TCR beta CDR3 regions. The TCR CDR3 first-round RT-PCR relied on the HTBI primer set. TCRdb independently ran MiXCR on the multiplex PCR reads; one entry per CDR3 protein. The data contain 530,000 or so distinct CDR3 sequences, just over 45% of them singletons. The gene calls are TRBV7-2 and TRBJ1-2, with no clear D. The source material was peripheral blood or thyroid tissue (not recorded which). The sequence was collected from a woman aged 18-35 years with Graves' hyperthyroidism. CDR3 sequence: CASSPGYTF. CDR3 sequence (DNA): TGTGCCAGCAGCCCTGGGTACACCTTC.